The clone carrying this TCR beta chain came up a few times. This sample was taken from a study of blood T cell repertoires in COVID-19. Study context: Specimens from acute and convalescent COVID-19 originated in the United States, Italy and Spain. T cells, B-cell-depleted T cells, or PBMCs supplied cDNA or gDNA.

As handled by the study authors: The assay estimated nucleated cells by amplifying reference gene primers. Generated by immunoSEQ multiplex PCR, the TCRdb table keeps only in-frame clones and is missing some. V and J calls and clone size are copied from that table; D and trimming were computed from the DNA. The repertoire holds about 270,000 clones, around 85% seen once, with about 12% in the top ten. CDR1 is SGHTS and CDR2 is YDEGEE in the germline V gene. Trimming pared 0 bases from V and 3 bases from J, leaving 12 bases between. The CDR3 sequence is 16 residues long. This chain joins TRBV5-8 and TRBJ1-4; a possible D gene is TRBD1 (5 bases). This receptor was taken from a woman in her 30s with COVID-19, enrolled during active disease. Material for sequencing was peripheral blood. The CDR3 loop reads CASSLGRALANEKLFF. For the CDR3, the DNA is TGTGCCAGCAGCTTGGGCAGGGCACTGGCTAATGAAAAACTGTTTTTT. Full variable domain (rest looked up from reference TRBV5-8 and TRBJ1-4): EAGVTQSPTHLIKTRGQQATLRCSPISGHTSVYWYQQALGLGLQFLLWYDEGEERNRGNFPPRFSGRQFPNYSSELNVNALELEDSALYLCASSLGRALANEKLFFGSGTQLSVL.